A selection of T cell receptor beta chains follows, all from one sample in a study of post-analysis software for immune sequencing data. MiXCR, run by TCRdb on the PCR reads, gives a single entry per CDR3 protein. The sample shows hundreds of thousands of distinct CDR3 sequences, 25% to 30% of them seen only once. The sample consisted of blood. All receptors derive from a girl aged 10-17 years with multiple sclerosis. CDR3s include the opening cysteine and the closing phenylalanine or tryptophan. A D gene is named only where the DNA matches it firmly. Clone size is given for some rows only: seen once, a few or many times, or a class if the clone is expanded.

TRBV6-2/TRBV6-3	NA	TRBJ2-5	NA	CASSYHPGVETQYF
TRBV21-1	once	TRBJ2-6	NA	CASSRDRGRSGANVLTF
TRBV29-1	many	TRBJ2-1	TRBD2	CSLLAGGRNNEQFF
TRBV12-3/TRBV12-4	few	TRBJ1-1	TRBD1	CASSSAWDRKQLNTEAFF
TRBV18	NA	TRBJ2-7	TRBD2	CASSPGLAGKDEQYF
TRBV7-2	NA	TRBJ1-3	NA	CASSAQIGDTIYF
TRBV5-6	NA	TRBJ2-1	NA	CASSLVRGGFNEQFF
TRBV7-9	NA	TRBJ2-7	NA	CASSRQTTGAYEQYF
TRBV20-1	NA	TRBJ2-7	NA	CSATREGGRGYEQYF
TRBV12-3/TRBV12-4	once	NA	NA	CASSFTGRETQFF
TRBV25-1	NA	TRBJ2-7	NA	CASSEPDGRSYEQYF
TRBV27	once	NA	TRBD1	CASSLSDRGHEQYF
TRBV29-1	NA	TRBJ1-1	NA	CSVVDTEAFF
TRBV29-1	few	TRBJ2-4	NA	CSATITGENIQYF
TRBV12-3/TRBV12-4	NA	TRBJ2-7	NA	CASSLEAHSYEQYF
TRBV29-1	many	TRBJ2-5	TRBD1	CSERDRGLETQYF
TRBV6-5	NA	TRBJ1-1	TRBD1	CAGSWDRGVVGFF
TRBV4-1	many	TRBJ2-1	TRBD2	CASSRTSGGPLGYNEQFF
TRBV20-1	few	NA	NA	CSARGGAIFSKYEQYF
TRBV15	few	TRBJ1-5	NA	CATSKEFQSEPQHF
TRBV4-3	NA	TRBJ2-4	NA	CASSQVRQVLARSNIQYF
TRBV4-3	NA	TRBJ1-1	NA	CASSLGTDEAFF
TRBV20-1	NA	TRBJ2-5	TRBD1	CSAPGQGAFQETQYF
TRBV27	few	TRBJ2-7	TRBD1	CASSTPGQGGYEQYF
TRBV9	few	TRBJ1-4	TRBD1	CASSVRQGRGEKLFF
TRBV6-5	few	TRBJ2-3	NA	CASSQGVDTQYF
TRBV20-1	NA	TRBJ2-7	NA	CSARDGGRSYNEQYF
TRBV18	NA	TRBJ1-6	NA	CASSPGSGNNSPLHF